The TCR beta chain under discussion was sequenced for a study of shared clonotypes between healthy human individuals. Each subset's genomic DNA was shared equally among a number of immunoSEQ plates. Among the unsorted PBMC samples, replicate PCRs used roughly 300 ng DNA, roughly 30,000 T cell genomes. Sequenced by immunoSEQ multiplex PCR; TCRdb stores in-frame clones only, minus some. Among fewer than 600,000 clones listed, 75% to 80% were seen once. Study-wide results and limits: Limitation of the genetic and exposure-history diversity represented came from the few donors.

Notes on this clone: The target antigen is unknown.

V lost 6 bases and J lost 2, with 25 bases in between. The CDR3 totals 18 residues. The germline V gene has CDR1 MDHEN and CDR2 SYDVKM. This sequence originates from a middle-aged woman in good health. Some clones in this sample may be carry-over from other donors' samples. This chain uses TRBV28 with TRBJ2-5; maybe TRBD2 (6 bases). The sequencing input was PBMCs. As DNA, the CDR3 is TGTGCCAGCAGAATAGGCGGGGTAGGGGAGACGGCTCAAGAGACCCAGTACTTC. Translation gives CASRIGGVGETAQETQYF.